One T cell receptor beta chain is described in this entry. Antigen unknown. This entry is derived from a study of blood T cells in healthy people across ages. Whole-study findings and limits: Older age coincided with a roughly linear decline in TCR beta diversity per million T cells. Naive and antigen-experienced cells were not separated, limiting conclusive comparison.

PCR was performed a second time for roughly 6 to 12 cycles using a sample-barcoded 5' primer and a J-beta primer mix. Every sample gave at least 2.5 million paired-end reads containing CDR3. In TCRdb, the 5' RACE reads were re-called with MiXCR into one record per CDR3 protein. The sample lists over 750,000 distinct CDR3 sequences; 25% were seen once. The CDR3 contains 17 residues. Germline V gene lookup returns CDR1 SGHNT and CDR2 YENEEA. With 5 bases removed from V and 4 bases from J, the gap between germline ends came to 22 bases. The sample also formed part of further work on T cells of mothers and their children. That publication notes: A few healthy Caucasian mothers gave samples, and so did their six children.

Sequences were obtained from blood. The rearrangement joins TRBV11-3 to TRBJ2-3, with D possibly matching TRBD2 (7 bases). The clonotype was recovered from a boy aged 5-17 years in good health. The CDR3 bases are TGTGCCAGCAGCGAAGCGGCGGGTCTAGGGGGGGCAGATACGCAGTATTTT. As protein: CASSEAAGLGGADTQYF.